This T cell receptor beta chain was recorded in a study of cytomegalovirus exposure and HLA in healthy donors. As for the study in general: A data release that came early held 80 million to 95 million unique TCRs from HLA-typed donors.

Germline-derived CDR1 and CDR2 are SGHRS and YFSETQ. V was cut by 2 bases and J by 4 bases, with 7 bases left in between. CDR3 length equals 13 residues. The PCR employed 60 Vbeta primers together with 13 Jbeta primers. Method: immunoSEQ multiplex PCR; TCRdb's copy keeps in-frame clones and lacks some. In the table there are around 120,000 clones, approximately 84% of which are singletons. Study outcomes and limitations: The authors enumerated around 150 TCR beta chains as linked to cytomegalovirus.

A note on this clone: Its antigen remains unknown. Different DNA sequences within this sample yield the same CDR3.

This clonotype originated in a boy younger than 10 in good health and CMV-seronegative. Specimen: PBMCs. The rearrangement uses TRBV5-1 and TRBJ2-1; possible D gene TRBD2, 6 bases. The CDR3, as DNA: TGCGCCAGCAGCTTTGGAGGGTACAATGAGCAGTTCTTC. Protein product: CASSFGGYNEQFF.